Below, one T cell receptor beta chain is given with its context. Some clones are missing from TCRdb's copy, which holds only in-frame ones; the method was immunoSEQ multiplex PCR. The sample lists about 140,000 clones, around 73% occurring once. J gave up 7 bases and V 2 bases, and 2 bases lay outside the gene matches. CDR3 length: 13 residues. The germline V gene has CDR1 MNHEY and CDR2 SVGAGI. This record comes from a study of blood T cell repertoires in COVID-19. Background on the study: Samples representing acute and convalescent COVID-19 were sourced from the United States, Italy and Spain. PBMCs, B-cell-depleted T cells, or T cells provided the cDNA or gDNA that made up the material.

The source is a woman aged 45-60 years with active or convalescent COVID-19. Sample: peripheral blood. The chain couples TRBV6-5 to TRBJ2-7; 10 nucleotides line up with TRBD2. CDR3 coding DNA: TGTGCCAGCAGTTACGAGCGGGGGGGGGAGCAGTACTTC. Translated, it gives CASSYERGGEQYF.